The 14 T cell receptor beta chains below all came from one sample that was sequenced in a study of cytomegalovirus exposure and HLA in healthy donors. The study ran its PCR with 60 Vbeta and 13 Jbeta primers. Method: immunoSEQ multiplex PCR; TCRdb's copy keeps in-frame clones and lacks some. The table shows under 200,000 clones, with roughly 12% occurring only once. Sequences were obtained from PBMCs. All receptors come from a man in his fifties or sixties in good health and CMV-seropositive.

This clone was observed a few times. V usage is TRBV2 and J usage is TRBJ2-2; D unresolved. Trimming took 6 bases from V and 2 from J, leaving 13 bases between them. Germline assignment: CDR1 SNHLY and CDR2 FYNNEI. This CDR3 has 15 residues. The CDR3 here is CASSLRGLNTGELFF. The CDR3 bases are TGTGCCAGCAGCCTCAGAGGCTTAAACACCGGGGAGCTGTTTTTT.

The rearrangement uses TRBV6-6 and TRBJ2-7; the D gene is possibly TRBD1 (5 bases). The germline V gene has CDR1 MNHNY and CDR2 SVGAGI (reference sequence). Trimming cost V 4 bases and J 3 bases, with 10 bases left between them. The CDR3 is 13 residues long. CDR3 sequence: CASSSIDSYEQYF. CDR3 coding DNA: TGTGCCAGCAGTTCCATCGACAGCTACGAGCAGTACTTC.

This chain connects TRBV28 to TRBJ1-2; D might be TRBD1 (5 bases). This CDR3 region has 12 residues. Germline lookup yields CDR1 MDHEN and CDR2 SYDVKM. Trimming shortened V by 6 bases and J by 10 bases, and 15 bases separated the two germline ends. The CDR3 DNA sequence: TGTGCCAGCAGCTCTCGGGGACTCCCCTACACCTTC. Its translation is CASSSRGLPYTF.

Only a few counts were recorded for this clone. The chain recombines TRBV27 with TRBJ2-7, with a possible D match to TRBD2 (6 bases). The germline CDR1 and CDR2 sequences are MNHEY and SMNVEV (reference sequence). V was cut by 5 bases and J by 2 bases, with 16 bases left in between. The CDR3 is 15 residues long. The CDR3 nucleotides read TGTGCCAGCAGTCCCCGGGGGTCGCTCGCCTACGAGCAGTACGTC. Its protein product is CASSPRGSLAYEQYV.

V usage is TRBV30 and J usage is TRBJ2-1; 8 bases line up with TRBD2. Germline assignment: CDR1 GTSNPN and CDR2 SVGIG (reference sequence). V shed 1 base and J 5 bases; nucleotides not matched to a gene: 7. The length of the CDR3 is 15 residues. Here the CDR3 reads CAWSGIAGKNNEQFF. In nucleotides, the CDR3 is TGTGCCTGGAGTGGAATAGCGGGGAAAAACAATGAGCAGTTCTTC. Variable domain in full (rest from reference TRBV30 and TRBJ2-1): SQTIHQWPATLVQPVGSPLSLECTVEGTSNPNLYWYRQAAGRGLQLLFYSVGIGQISSEVPQNLSASRPQDRQFILSSKKLLLSDSGFYLCAWSGIAGKNNEQFFGPGTRLTVL.

This clone has a handful of counts. The rearrangement links TRBV6-1 to TRBJ2-5, with 13 bases lining up with TRBD2. Germline CDR1 reads MNHNS; CDR2 reads SASEGT. The CDR3 extends over 18 amino acids. V lost 4 bases and J lost 0; bases outside the gene matches: 8. CDR3 coding DNA: TGTGCCAGCAGTGCCTTGACTAGCGGGGGGCGGTACCAAGAGACCCAGTACTTC. Residues: CASSALTSGGRYQETQYF.

CDR3 nucleotides: TGTGCCAGCAGTTACTCCACCGGGACTACTAACAATGAGCAGTTCTTC. It codes for CASSYSTGTTNNEQFF. The rearrangement links TRBV6-6 to TRBJ2-1; 7 nucleotides agree with TRBD2. V shed 0 bases, J shed 5 bases, and the junction held 7 bases outside the gene matches. Germline CDR1 and CDR2: MNHNY and SVGAGI (reference sequence). The CDR3 runs to 16 residues.

Of note for this clone: This CDR3 is also generated by other DNA sequences in the sample. J is TRBJ1-2 and V is TRBV19; 8 bases line up with TRBD1. The CDR3 length is 14 residues. CDR1 and CDR2 (germline): LNHDA, SQIVND (reference sequence). V lost 5 bases, J lost 2 bases, and 4 bases stayed unmatched. The CDR3 reads CASSPGQGNYGYTF. CDR3 nucleotide sequence: TGTGCCAGTAGTCCAGGACAGGGAAACTATGGCTACACCTTC.

This chain connects TRBV7-8 to TRBJ1-2, with 7 bases fitting TRBD1. This CDR3 region has 17 residues. V lost 5 bases to trimming and J lost 1 base; unmatched junction nucleotides: 13. Germline CDR1 SGHVS, CDR2 FQNEAQ. CDR3: CASSPSAWTGLNYGYTF. DNA for the CDR3: TGTGCCAGCAGCCCCTCAGCCTGGACAGGCCTTAACTATGGCTACACCTTC.

The chain carries TRBV7-9 and TRBJ2-5; D is possibly TRBD2 (6 bases). V lost 2 bases to trimming and J lost 5 bases, with 15 bases between them. Germline V CDR1 and CDR2: SEHNR, FQNEAQ (reference sequence). The CDR3 consists of 15 residues. The CDR3 nucleotides read TGTGCCAGCAGCTTAATGCTCGGGGGTTGGGAGACCCAGTACTTC. Amino acid sequence: CASSLMLGGWETQYF.

The chain recombines TRBV5-1 with TRBJ1-2, with D possibly matching TRBD1 (6 bases). Germline assignment: CDR1 SGHRS and CDR2 YFSETQ. This CDR3 region has 14 residues. With 5 bases removed from V and 8 bases from J, the gap between germline ends came to 19 bases. The CDR3 nucleotides are TGCGCCAGCAGGGGTGAGGGACACCGAGAAGGCTACACCTTC. Protein: CASRGEGHREGYTF.

This clone turned up a few times. The rearrangement joins TRBV5-1 to TRBJ2-5; maybe TRBD1 (6 bases). Per germline, CDR1 SGHRS and CDR2 YFSETQ. V was shortened by 4 bases and J by 0 bases, with 13 bases between the two germline ends. The CDR3 is 15 amino acids. Here the CDR3 reads CASSIRQANQETQYF. CDR3 sequence (DNA): TGCGCCAGCAGCATCCGACAGGCCAACCAAGAGACCCAGTACTTC.

In this sample, this clone turned up a few times. The chain has TRBV2 and TRBJ2-3, with D possibly being TRBD1 (6 bases). This CDR3 has 15 residues. Per the germline V gene, CDR1 is SNHLY and CDR2 is FYNNEI. V was shortened by 4 bases and J by 2 bases, with 13 bases between the two germline ends. As DNA, the CDR3 is TGTGCCAGCAGTGGCGCAGGGGTTTCCACAGATACGCAGTATTTT. Translation gives CASSGAGVSTDTQYF.

This clone showed up just a few times. The genes are TRBV5-1 and TRBJ2-5; 7 positions match TRBD2. The length of the CDR3 is 16 residues. Per germline, CDR1 SGHRS and CDR2 YFSETQ. V shed 0 bases and J 0 bases; nucleotides not matched to a gene: 5. The CDR3, as DNA: TGCGCCAGCAGCTTGGGATCGGCGGGGGACCAAGAGACCCAGTACTTC. The encoded protein is CASSLGSAGDQETQYF. Together with reference TRBV5-1 and TRBJ2-5, the CDR3 gives the full variable domain: KAGVTQTPRYLIKTRGQQVTLSCSPISGHRSVSWYQQTPGQGLQFLFEYFSETQRNKGNFPGRFSGRQFSNSRSEMNVSTLELGDSALYLCASSLGSAGDQETQYFGPGTRLLVL.